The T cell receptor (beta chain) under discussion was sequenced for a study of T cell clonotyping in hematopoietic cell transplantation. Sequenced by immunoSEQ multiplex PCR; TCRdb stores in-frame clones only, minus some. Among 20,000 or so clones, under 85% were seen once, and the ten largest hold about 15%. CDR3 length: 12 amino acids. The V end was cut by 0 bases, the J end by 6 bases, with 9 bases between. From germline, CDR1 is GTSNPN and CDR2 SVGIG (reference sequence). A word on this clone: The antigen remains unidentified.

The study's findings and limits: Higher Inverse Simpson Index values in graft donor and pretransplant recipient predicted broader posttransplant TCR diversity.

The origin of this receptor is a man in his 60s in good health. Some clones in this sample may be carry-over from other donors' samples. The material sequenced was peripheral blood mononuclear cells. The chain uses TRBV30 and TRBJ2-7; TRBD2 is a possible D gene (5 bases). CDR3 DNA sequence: TGTGCCTGGAGTGTGGACCGGGGCGAGCAGTACTTC. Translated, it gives CAWSVDRGEQYF. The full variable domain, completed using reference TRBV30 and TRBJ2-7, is SQTIHQWPATLVQPVGSPLSLECTVEGTSNPNLYWYRQAAGRGLQLLFYSVGIGQISSEVPQNLSASRPQDRQFILSSKKLLLSDSGFYLCAWSVDRGEQYFGPGTRLTVT.